A selection of T cell receptor beta chains follows, all from one sample in a study of T cell responses to AZD1222 COVID-19 vaccine. Libraries were prepared by immunoSEQ multiplex PCR; TCRdb keeps only in-frame clonotypes and omits some of them. This sample yields tens of thousands of clones, of which 70% to 90% are seen a single time; under 5% belongs to the top ten. The sequenced sample was peripheral blood, obtained on day 0 of AZD1222 vaccination. These receptors all come from an adult in good health. Both conserved end residues are part of each CDR3. The D gene is left open where the match is weak. Expanded clones get a size class; other rows say once, few or many, or leave the size out.

size | J | V | D | DNA | CDR3
. | TRBJ2-7 | TRBV3-1/TRBV3-2 | TRBD1 | TGTGCCAGCAGCCAAACCGGACAGGGGCCACTCTCCTACGAGCAGTACTTC | CASSQTGQGPLSYEQYF
. | TRBJ2-7 | TRBV11-2 | . | TGTGCCAGCAGCTTACCATGGAGGGGGAAAGGGGAGCAGTACTTC | CASSLPWRGKGEQYF
. | TRBJ2-7 | TRBV7-8 | TRBD1 | TGTGCCAGCAGCTTAGGGAGGAAGGGCAGGGGGCCGTACGAGCAGTACTTC | CASSLGRKGRGPYEQYF
. | TRBJ1-2 | TRBV11-2 | . | TGTGCCAGCAGCTCATCGGACAGCGGCTACACCTTC | CASSSSDSGYTF
. | TRBJ2-3 | TRBV12-3/TRBV12-4 | . | TGTGCCAGCACCTGGGAAGGCACAGATACGCAGTATTTT | CASTWEGTDTQYF
. | TRBJ1-2 | TRBV25-1 | . | TGTGCCAGCAGCGACAGTATCTATGGCTACACCTTC | CASSDSIYGYTF
few | TRBJ2-7 | TRBV5-1 | TRBD1 | TGCGCCAGCAGCTGGACAGGTACCTCCTACGAGCAGTACTTC | CASSWTGTSYEQYF
. | TRBJ1-6 | TRBV4-2 | TRBD1 | TGTGCCAGCAGCCAAGCCTTGGGACAGGGTGGTTCACCCCTCCACTTT | CASSQALGQGGSPLHF
. | TRBJ1-1 | TRBV24-1 | . | TGTGCCACCAGCGCAGCAGGGGCTGGACGCACTGAAGCTTTCTTT | CATSAAGAGRTEAFF
. | TRBJ2-1 | TRBV6-5 | TRBD1 | TGTGCCAGCACCCAGGGGCAGGGGGTCCGCAATGAGCAGTTCTTC | CASTQGQGVRNEQFF
. | TRBJ2-7 | TRBV28 | . | TGTGCCAGCAGCTCCTCGGGGGGCCCATACACCGAGCAGTACTTC | CASSSSGGPYTEQYF
. | TRBJ2-1 | TRBV19 | TRBD1 | TGTGCCAGTAGTATAGCCGGGACAGTCTACAATGAGCAGTTCTTC | CASSIAGTVYNEQFF
. | TRBJ1-5 | TRBV23-1 | TRBD1 | TGCGCCAGCGGGGACAGGGTGGGTCAGCCCCAGCATTTT | CASGDRVGQPQHF
. | TRBJ2-7 | TRBV10-3 | . | TGTGCCACGGAACCTGGCCAATATCGGGAGAGCTCCTACGAGCAGTACTTC | CATEPGQYRESSYEQYF
. | TRBJ1-4 | TRBV7-6 | . | TGTGCCAGCAGCTCCGTACAGGGAAAACTGTTTTTT | CASSSVQGKLFF
. | TRBJ2-2 | TRBV6-5 | TRBD1 | TGTGCCAGCACCGGGACAGCGGGGGAGCTGTTTTTT | CASTGTAGELFF
. | TRBJ2-5 | TRBV6-5 | . | TGTGCCAGCATAAGGGGCGGAGGAGAGACCCAGTACTTC | CASIRGGGETQYF
. | TRBJ2-1 | TRBV24-1 | . | TGTGCCACGCAATCCACAGGATCGGGGTACAATGAGCAGTTCTTC | CATQSTGSGYNEQFF
. | TRBJ2-3 | TRBV19 | . | TGTGCCAGTAGCCCGACCTCTAGCACAGATACGCAGTATTTT | CASSPTSSTDTQYF
. | TRBJ1-3 | TRBV5-1 | . | TGCGCCAGCAGCGAGATGGGGTTAAACACCATATATTTT | CASSEMGLNTIYF
. | TRBJ1-2 | TRBV28 | . | TGTGCCAGCAGTACTTTAGAGGGGTCGAGCTATGGCTACACCTTC | CASSTLEGSSYGYTF
. | TRBJ2-1 | TRBV4-1 | . | TGCGCCAGCAGCCCTCCAGACTACAATGAGCAGTTCTTC | CASSPPDYNEQFF
. | TRBJ1-6 | TRBV5-1 | . | TGCGCCAGCAGCGGGACGGGACTCCAATTTTATAATTCACCCCTCCACTTT | CASSGTGLQFYNSPLHF
. | TRBJ2-5 | TRBV6-5 | . | TGTGCCAGCAGTCCCCTACAGGGGGGGCAAGAGACCCAGTACTTC | CASSPLQGGQETQYF
few | TRBJ1-4 | TRBV4-1 | TRBD1 | TGCGCCAGCAGCCAACCGGACAGGGTAAATGAAAAACTGTTTTTT | CASSQPDRVNEKLFF
. | TRBJ1-1 | TRBV6-5 | . | TGTGCCAGCAGTTACTCACAGGGACCGAACACTGAAGCTTTCTTT | CASSYSQGPNTEAFF
. | TRBJ2-5 | TRBV24-1 | . | TGTGCCACTTCATGGGGAGCGGATCAAGAGACCCAGTACTTC | CATSWGADQETQYF
. | TRBJ2-1 | TRBV5-1 | TRBD2 | TGCGCCAGCAGCTTGGTGGCTAGCGGGGGGGCCTACAATGAGCAGTTCTTC | CASSLVASGGAYNEQFF
. | TRBJ2-7 | TRBV5-4 | . | TGTGCCAGCAGCCAGGGGTACGGGGTGGGGTCCTACGAGCAGTACTTC | CASSQGYGVGSYEQYF
. | TRBJ2-1 | TRBV18 | . | TGTGCCAGCTCTACGGACTTTTCGGGTGAGCAGTTCTTC | CASSTDFSGEQFF
once | TRBJ1-3 | TRBV11-2 | . | TGTGCCAGCAGCTCCTTTCGGGGGAGGTCTGGAAACACCATATATTTT | CASSSFRGRSGNTIYF